Given below is one T cell receptor (beta chain) in context. Its antigen remains unidentified. In the authors' workflow: ImmunoSEQ gave junction-only sequences without quality scores, so filtering differed. TCRdb keeps only in-frame clones here, not all; method: immunoSEQ multiplex PCR. That table is the source of V, J and clone size, and D and trimming were worked out from the DNA. The sample holds roughly 2 million clones, about 94% seen once. This specimen belongs to a study of shared clonotypes between healthy human individuals. Whole-study context: CD8 memory received one plate per donor, CD8 naive two, CD4 memory three and CD4 naive three.

CDR3 length: 15 residues. CDR1 is SNHLY, CDR2 FYNNEI, per germline. V dropped 3 bases and J dropped 5 bases, with 16 bases sitting between them. Study-wide results and caveats: Though the depth was large, rarefaction showed that sorted-subset sequencing was incomplete.

The V gene is TRBV2, the J gene TRBJ1-1; a weak D match, TRBD1 (6 bases). The sample was naive CD4+ T cells sorted from blood. Specified subset: CD45RA+ positively selected. The TCR originated in a young man in good health. Written as DNA, the CDR3 is TGTGCCAGCAGTGAGCTTTTGGGGGGGGCAACTGAAGCTTTCTTT. This translates into CASSELLGGATEAFF.